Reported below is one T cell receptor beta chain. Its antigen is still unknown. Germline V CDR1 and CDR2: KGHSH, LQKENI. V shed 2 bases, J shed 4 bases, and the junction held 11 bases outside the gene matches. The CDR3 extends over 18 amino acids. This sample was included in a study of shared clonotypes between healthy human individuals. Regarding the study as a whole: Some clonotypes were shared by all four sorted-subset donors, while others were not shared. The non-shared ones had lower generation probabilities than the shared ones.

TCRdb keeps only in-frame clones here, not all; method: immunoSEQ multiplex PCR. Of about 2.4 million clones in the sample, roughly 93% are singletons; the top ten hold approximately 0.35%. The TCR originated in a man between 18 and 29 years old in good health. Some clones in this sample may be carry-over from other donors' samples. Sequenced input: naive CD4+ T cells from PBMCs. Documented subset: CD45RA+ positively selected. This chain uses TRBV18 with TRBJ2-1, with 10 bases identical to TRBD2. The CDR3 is CASSPFAGTSAIYNEQFF. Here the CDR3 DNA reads TGTGCCAGCTCACCATTCGCCGGGACTAGCGCTATATACAATGAGCAGTTCTTC.